Listed here are 5 T cell receptor beta chains from one sample, sequenced in a study of control samples from healthy donors and cancer patients. Assay: immunoSEQ multiplex PCR; the TCRdb copy retains only in-frame clones and omits some. The sample lists fewer than 100,000 clones; approximately 82% were seen once. Sequencing was performed on blood. The source of these receptors is a woman aged 60 to 75 in good health.

The rearrangement links TRBV18 to TRBJ2-1; D gene unclear. The CDR3 is 14 residues long. The V gene lost 0 bases and the J gene lost 8 bases, with 11 bases spanning the gap. The germline V gene encodes CDR1 KGHSH and CDR2 LQKENI. The CDR3 bases are TGTGCCAGCTCACCACCGGTCCTGACTGATGAGCAGTTCTTC. It encodes CASSPPVLTDEQFF.

This chain links TRBV27 with TRBJ1-1; TRBD1 might be the D (5 bases). V dropped 6 bases and J dropped 0 bases, with 14 bases sitting between them. Germline-derived CDR1 and CDR2 are MNHEY and SMNVEV (reference sequence). There are 15 residues in the CDR3. CDR3 in DNA: TGTGCCAGCAGCTTTCTCCAGGGAATGAACACTGAAGCTTTCTTT. The encoded protein is CASSFLQGMNTEAFF.

This clone showed up just once. The V call is TRBV27, the J call TRBJ1-4; no definite D call. Germline V gene sequence: CDR1 MNHEY, CDR2 SMNVEV (reference sequence). The V end lost 3 bases, the J end lost 8 bases, and 10 bases lay between the germline ends. The CDR3 has 13 amino acids. The CDR3 loop is CASSLTLREKLFF. CDR3 DNA: TGTGCCAGCAGTTTGACATTGAGAGAAAAACTGTTTTTT.

The chain couples TRBV7-2 to TRBJ1-3, with D hard to call. This CDR3 region has 14 residues. V was shortened by 1 base and J by 4 bases, with 8 bases between the two germline ends. Germline CDR1 SGHTA, CDR2 FQGNSA. CDR3 protein: CASSLGVSGNTIYF. The CDR3 DNA follows: TGTGCCAGCAGCTTAGGAGTATCGGGAAACACCATATATTTT.

This chain links TRBV5-1 with TRBJ1-1; weak D call: TRBD1 (5 bases). Trimming removed 0 bases from V and 0 bases from J, with 12 bases in between. Germline assignment: CDR1 SGHRS and CDR2 YFSETQ. The CDR3 extends over 16 amino acids. This CDR3 reads CASSLEATDMNTEAFF. In DNA form, the CDR3 reads TGCGCCAGCAGCTTGGAAGCGACAGACATGAACACTGAAGCTTTCTTT.